Sequencing of this T cell receptor (beta chain) was carried out in a study of human T cells and chemical hapten exposure. About the research overall: Patch tests put 0.01% DPC on the upper back, and the results were checked at 6 days. The study's findings and limits: With patch test score, the counts of PT1 expanded TCRs showed a positive correlation.

The time point denotes: patch test 2, 6 weeks after DPC sensitization. Described treatment: therapeutic diphenylcyclopropenone sensitization with weekly scalp DPC. Non-pregnant alopecia patients aged 18 to 70, suitable for DPC therapy. Library preparation tagged each individual cDNA molecule with a unique molecular identifier. A single record per CDR3 protein comes from TCRdb applying MiXCR to the RACE reads. This sample carries tens of thousands of distinct CDR3 sequences, around 3% of them seen once, and the ten largest clones take about 6.2%. This clonotype was counted between two and nine times. What it binds is unknown. Specimen: whole blood, collected in connection with sensitization to the hapten diphenylcyclopropenone (DPC). The clonotype originates from a middle-aged man with alopecia areata. Some clones in this sample may be carry-over from other donors' samples.

For the CDR3, the DNA is TGTGCCAGCAGCCCTCTCAGGACTGGGGCCAACGTCCTGACTTTC. It specifies CASSPLRTGANVLTF. The rearrangement joins TRBV7-8 to TRBJ2-6; no clear D gene. In germline, CDR1 is SGHVS, CDR2 FQNEAQ. Trimming pared 5 bases from V and 2 bases from J, leaving 10 bases between. This CDR3 is built from 15 residues.